This T cell receptor (beta chain) was sequenced during a study of PD-1 blockade in classical Hodgkin lymphoma. Germline V gene data show CDR1 as SGDLS and CDR2 as YYNGEE. This CDR3 contains 13 residues. Between the trimmed V and J ends, which lost 6 bases and 3 bases, there was a span of 9 bases. Relapse was seen in all patients after autologous stem cell transplantation, and brentuximab vedotin exposure was variable. TCRdb keeps only in-frame clones here, not all; method: immunoSEQ multiplex PCR. The data show roughly 26,000 clones, under 90% seen once. The chain combines TRBV9 with TRBJ1-4; no firm D call. This TCR derives from a human donor with classical Hodgkin lymphoma. The sequencing used peripheral blood mononuclear cells (PBMCs), collected at baseline. CDR3 sequence reads: CASNQGSNEKLFF. CDR3 in DNA: TGTGCCAGCAATCAAGGGTCTAATGAAAAACTGTTTTTT.